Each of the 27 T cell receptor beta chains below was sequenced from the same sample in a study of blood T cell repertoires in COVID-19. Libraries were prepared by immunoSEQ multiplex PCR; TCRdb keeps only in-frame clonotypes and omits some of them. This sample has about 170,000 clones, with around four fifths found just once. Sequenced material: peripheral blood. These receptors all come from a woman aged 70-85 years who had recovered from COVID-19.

As DNA, the CDR3 is TGTGCCTGGGGAGAGGGGGGGGCAGATACGCAGTATTTT. It specifies CAWGEGGADTQYF. The rearrangement links TRBV30 to TRBJ2-3; perhaps TRBD2 as D (7 bases). V dropped 5 bases and J dropped 4 bases, with 13 bases sitting between them. The CDR3 is 13 residues long. CDR1 and CDR2 (germline): GTSNPN, SVGIG (reference sequence).

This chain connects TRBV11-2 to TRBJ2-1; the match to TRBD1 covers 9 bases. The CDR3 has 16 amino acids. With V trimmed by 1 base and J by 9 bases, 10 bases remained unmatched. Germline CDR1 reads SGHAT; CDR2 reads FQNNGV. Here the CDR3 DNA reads TGTGCCAGCAGCTTAGGGACAGGGGCGGCCGGCGGTGAGCAGTTCTTC. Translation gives CASSLGTGAAGGEQFF. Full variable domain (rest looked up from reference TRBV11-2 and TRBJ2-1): EAGVAQSPRYKIIEKRQSVAFWCNPISGHATLYWYQQILGQGPKLLIQFQNNGVVDDSQLPKDRFSAERLKGVDSTLKIQPAKLEDSAVYLCASSLGTGAAGGEQFFGPGTRLTVL.

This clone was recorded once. The CDR3 DNA reads as TGTGCCAGCAGCGTAGGGGGACACGGGACGAACACTGAAGCTTTCTTT. Encoded protein: CASSVGGHGTNTEAFF. V gene TRBV9 combines with J gene TRBJ1-1, with D tentatively TRBD1 (6 bases). CDR3 length: 16 residues. Germline CDR1 reads SGDLS; CDR2 reads YYNGEE. V lost 0 bases and J lost 1, with 13 bases in between. Supplemented by reference TRBV9 and TRBJ1-1, the full variable domain reads DSGVTQTPKHLITATGQRVTLRCSPRSGDLSVYWYQQSLDQGLQFLIQYYNGEERAKGNILERFSAQQFPDLHSELNLSSLELGDSALYFCASSVGGHGTNTEAFFGQGTRLTVV.

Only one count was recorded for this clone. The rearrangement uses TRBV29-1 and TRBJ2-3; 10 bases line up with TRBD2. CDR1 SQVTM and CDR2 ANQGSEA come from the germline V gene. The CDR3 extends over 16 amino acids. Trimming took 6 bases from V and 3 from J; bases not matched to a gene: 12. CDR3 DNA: TGCAGCGTGGGGCGAGTAGCGGGAGGAGAAACAGATACGCAGTATTTT. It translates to CSVGRVAGGETDTQYF.

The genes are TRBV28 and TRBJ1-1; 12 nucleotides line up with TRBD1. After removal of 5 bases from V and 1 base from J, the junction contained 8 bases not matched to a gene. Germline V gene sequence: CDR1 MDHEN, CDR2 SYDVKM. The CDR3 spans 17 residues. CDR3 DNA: TGTGCCAGCAGTACCCGGGACAGGGGGCGAGGGAACACTGAAGCTTTCTTT. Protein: CASSTRDRGRGNTEAFF.

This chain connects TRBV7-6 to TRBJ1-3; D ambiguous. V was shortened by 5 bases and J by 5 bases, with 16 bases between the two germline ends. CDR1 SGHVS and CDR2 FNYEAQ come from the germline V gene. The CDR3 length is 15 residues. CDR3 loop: CASSTEPGSRNTIYF. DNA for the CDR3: TGTGCCAGCAGCACCGAGCCGGGGTCCCGAAACACCATATATTTT.

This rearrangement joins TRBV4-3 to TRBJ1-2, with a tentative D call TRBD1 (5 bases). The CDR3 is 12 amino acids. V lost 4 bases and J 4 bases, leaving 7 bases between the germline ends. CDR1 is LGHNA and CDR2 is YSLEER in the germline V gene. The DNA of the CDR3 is TGCGCCAGCAGCCGGGGGGTCTATGGCTACACCTTC. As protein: CASSRGVYGYTF.

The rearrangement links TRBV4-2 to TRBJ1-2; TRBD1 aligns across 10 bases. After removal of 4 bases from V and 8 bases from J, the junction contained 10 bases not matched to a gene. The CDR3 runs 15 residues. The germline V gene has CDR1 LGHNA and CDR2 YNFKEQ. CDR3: CASSPPPGTGEGYTF. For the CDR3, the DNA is TGTGCCAGCAGCCCCCCTCCGGGGACAGGGGAGGGCTACACCTTC.

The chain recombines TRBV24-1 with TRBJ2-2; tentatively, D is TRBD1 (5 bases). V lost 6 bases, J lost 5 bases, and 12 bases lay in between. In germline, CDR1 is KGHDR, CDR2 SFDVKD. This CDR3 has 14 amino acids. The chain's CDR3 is CATSSFRETGELFF. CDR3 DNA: TGTGCCACCAGTTCATTCAGGGAAACCGGGGAGCTGTTTTTT.

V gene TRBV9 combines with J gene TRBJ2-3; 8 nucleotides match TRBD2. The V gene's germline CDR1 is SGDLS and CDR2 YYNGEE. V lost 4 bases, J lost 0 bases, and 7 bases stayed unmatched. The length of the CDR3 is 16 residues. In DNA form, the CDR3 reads TGTGCCAGCAGCCCCCGGGGGGGCCCGAGCACAGATACGCAGTATTTT. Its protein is CASSPRGGPSTDTQYF.

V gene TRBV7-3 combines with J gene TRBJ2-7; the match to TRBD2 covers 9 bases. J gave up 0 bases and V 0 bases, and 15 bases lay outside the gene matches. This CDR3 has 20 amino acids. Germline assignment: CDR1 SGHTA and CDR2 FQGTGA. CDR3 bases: TGTGCCAGCAGCTTAACCCCTCGGGCTAGCGGGACTGCCAGCTCCTACGAGCAGTACTTC. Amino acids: CASSLTPRASGTASSYEQYF.

DNA of the CDR3: TGCGCCAGCAGTCGGACGGCCAGGGGCAACTATAATTCACCCCTCCACTTT. It translates to CASSRTARGNYNSPLHF. The V call is TRBV4-3, the J call TRBJ1-6; perhaps TRBD1 as D (6 bases). The germline CDR1 and CDR2 sequences are LGHNA and YSLEER. The CDR3 length is 17 residues. V was shortened by 6 bases and J by 3 bases, with 18 bases between the two germline ends.

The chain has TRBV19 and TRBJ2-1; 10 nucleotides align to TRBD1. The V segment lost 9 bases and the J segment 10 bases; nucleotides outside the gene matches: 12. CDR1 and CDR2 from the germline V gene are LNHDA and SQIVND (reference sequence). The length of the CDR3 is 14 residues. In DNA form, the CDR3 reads TGTGCCAGCGCCCGGGACAGGGGTTCGTGGGAGCAGTTCTTC. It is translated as CASARDRGSWEQFF.

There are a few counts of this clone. The CDR3 here is CASTRIQGAGNTIYF. The CDR3 bases are TGTGCCAGCACCCGCATACAGGGGGCTGGAAACACCATATATTTT. The chain is built from TRBV6-5 and TRBJ1-3, with 8 bases identical to TRBD1. Germline CDR1 MNHEY, CDR2 SVGAGI. The CDR3 totals 15 residues. V shed 7 bases, J shed 2 bases, and the junction held 7 bases outside the gene matches.

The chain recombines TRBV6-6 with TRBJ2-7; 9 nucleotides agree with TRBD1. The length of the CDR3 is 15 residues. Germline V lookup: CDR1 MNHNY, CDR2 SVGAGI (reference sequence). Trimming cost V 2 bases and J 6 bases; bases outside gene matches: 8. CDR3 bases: TGTGCCAGCAGTTACCAGGGGACAGGGTTTAGCGAGCAGTACTTC. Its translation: CASSYQGTGFSEQYF.

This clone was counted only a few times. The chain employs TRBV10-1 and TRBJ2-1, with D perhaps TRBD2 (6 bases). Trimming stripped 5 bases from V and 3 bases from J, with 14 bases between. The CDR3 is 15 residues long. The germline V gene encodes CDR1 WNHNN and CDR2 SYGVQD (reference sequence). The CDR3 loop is CASSPGGGYYNEQFF. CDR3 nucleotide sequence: TGCGCCAGCAGTCCCGGGGGTGGCTACTACAATGAGCAGTTCTTC.

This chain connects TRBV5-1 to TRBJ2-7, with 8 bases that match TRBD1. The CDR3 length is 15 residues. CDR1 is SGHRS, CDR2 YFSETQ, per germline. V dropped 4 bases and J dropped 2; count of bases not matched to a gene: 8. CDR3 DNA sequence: TGCGCCAGCAGCGCCGACAGGGGCCGCCCCTACGAGCAGTACTTC. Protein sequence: CASSADRGRPYEQYF.

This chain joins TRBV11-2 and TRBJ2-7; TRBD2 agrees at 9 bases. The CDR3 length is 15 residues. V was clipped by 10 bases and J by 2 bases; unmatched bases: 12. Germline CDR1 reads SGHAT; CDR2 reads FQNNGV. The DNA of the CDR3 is TGTGCCAACGCCGAGGGGGCGGGGGGGCCCTACGAGCAGTACTTC. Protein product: CANAEGAGGPYEQYF.

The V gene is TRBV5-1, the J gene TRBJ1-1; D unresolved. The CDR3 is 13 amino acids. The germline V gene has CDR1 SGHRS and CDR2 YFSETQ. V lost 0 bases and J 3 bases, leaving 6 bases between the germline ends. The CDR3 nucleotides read TGCGCCAGCAGCTTGGGGGCCGACACTGAAGCTTTCTTT. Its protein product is CASSLGADTEAFF.

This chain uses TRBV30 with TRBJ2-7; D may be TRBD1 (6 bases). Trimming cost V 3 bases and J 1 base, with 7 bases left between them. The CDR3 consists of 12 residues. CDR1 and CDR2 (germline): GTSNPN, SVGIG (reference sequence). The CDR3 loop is CAWRRGSYEQYF. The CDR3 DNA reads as TGTGCCTGGAGGAGGGGGTCCTACGAGCAGTACTTC.

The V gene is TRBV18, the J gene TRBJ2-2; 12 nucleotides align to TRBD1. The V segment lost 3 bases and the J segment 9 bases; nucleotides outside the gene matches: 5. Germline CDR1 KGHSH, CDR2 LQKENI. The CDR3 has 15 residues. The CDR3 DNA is TGTGCCAGCTCACCGGGACAGGGGGCGCTGAGGGAGCTGTTTTTT. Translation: CASSPGQGALRELFF.

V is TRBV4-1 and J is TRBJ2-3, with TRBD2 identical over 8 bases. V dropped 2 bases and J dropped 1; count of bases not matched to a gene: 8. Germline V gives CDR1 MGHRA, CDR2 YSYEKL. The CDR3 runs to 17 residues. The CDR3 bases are TGCGCCAGCAGCCAATGGGGTCTAGCGGGTGGCACAGATACGCAGTATTTT. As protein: CASSQWGLAGGTDTQYF.

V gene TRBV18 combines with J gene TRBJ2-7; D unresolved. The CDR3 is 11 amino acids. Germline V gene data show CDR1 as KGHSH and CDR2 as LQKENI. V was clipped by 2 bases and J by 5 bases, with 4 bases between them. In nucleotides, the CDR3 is TGTGCCAGCTCACCATCGGACGAGCAGTACTTC. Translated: CASSPSDEQYF.

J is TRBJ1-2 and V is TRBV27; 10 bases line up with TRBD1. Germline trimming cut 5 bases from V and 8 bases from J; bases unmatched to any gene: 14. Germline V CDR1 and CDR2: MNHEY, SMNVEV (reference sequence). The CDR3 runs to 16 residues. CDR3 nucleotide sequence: TGTGCCAGCAGTCCCTACCGAGACAGGGGGCGCGGGGGCTACACCTTC. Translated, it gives CASSPYRDRGRGGYTF.

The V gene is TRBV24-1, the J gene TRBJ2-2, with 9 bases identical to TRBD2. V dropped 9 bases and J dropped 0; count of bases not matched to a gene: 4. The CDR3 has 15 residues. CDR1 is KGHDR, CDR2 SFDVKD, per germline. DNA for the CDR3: TGTGCCACCCTGGGACTAGCCGCGAACACCGGGGAGCTGTTTTTT. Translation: CATLGLAANTGELFF.

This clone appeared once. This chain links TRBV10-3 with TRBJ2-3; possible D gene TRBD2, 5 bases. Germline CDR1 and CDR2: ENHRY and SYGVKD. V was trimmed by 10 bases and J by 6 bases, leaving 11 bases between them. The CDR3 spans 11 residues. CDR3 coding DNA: TGTGCCACCCAGCGAGGGGATACGCAGTATTTT. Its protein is CATQRGDTQYF.

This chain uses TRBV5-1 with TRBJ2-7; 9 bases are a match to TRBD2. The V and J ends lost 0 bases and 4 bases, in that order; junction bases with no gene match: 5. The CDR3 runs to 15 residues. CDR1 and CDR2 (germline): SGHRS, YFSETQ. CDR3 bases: TGCGCCAGCAGCTTGGTATGGACTAGCGCTTACGAGCAGTACTTC. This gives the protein CASSLVWTSAYEQYF.